A selection of T cell receptor beta chains follows, all from one sample in a study of vaccination and CD4 T cells after COVID-19. One entry per CDR3 protein, called by TCRdb with MiXCR from the PCR reads. Found here are around 4,400 distinct CDR3 sequences, under 35% of them singletons; the top ten hold 35% to 50%. These TCRs are of unknown antigen specificity. The sequencing input was CD4+ T cells from blood, cultured in vitro. The receptors were gathered from a human donor in good health. Both conserved end residues are part of each CDR3. Fields, in order: clone size, D gene, J gene, V gene, CDR3 protein, CDR3 DNA. The D gene is left open where the match is weak. Clone size is shown for a subset of rows, as once, few, many or a class of expanded clone.

NA NA TRBJ1-2 TRBV6-1 CASRQAGAVSRYGYTF TGTGCCAGCAGGCAGGCAGGGGCAGTCAGTCGCTATGGCTACACCTTC
NA TRBD1 TRBJ1-1 TRBV7-9 CASSFGQGTEAFF TGTGCCAGCAGCTTTGGACAGGGGACTGAAGCTTTCTTT
NA NA TRBJ1-1 TRBV7-9 CASSSWDTNTEAFF TGTGCCAGCAGCTCTTGGGACACGAACACTGAAGCTTTCTTT
NA NA TRBJ1-3 TRBV6-4 CASSDSPGNTIYF TGTGCCAGCAGTGACTCGCCAGGAAACACCATATATTTT
NA TRBD1 TRBJ1-2 TRBV28 CASSSGTDYGYTF TGTGCCAGCAGTTCCGGGACAGATTATGGCTACACCTTC
NA TRBD2 TRBJ2-1 TRBV20-1 CSVKKVAGSNEQFF TGCAGTGTCAAAAAGGTAGCGGGGAGTAATGAGCAGTTCTTC
NA NA TRBJ1-5 TRBV28 CASSLMAREHQPQHF TGTGCCAGCAGTTTAATGGCCAGGGAGCATCAGCCCCAGCATTTT
NA NA TRBJ2-7 TRBV5-6 CASSFSGRATYEQYF TGTGCCAGCAGCTTCTCTGGCCGAGCGACCTACGAGCAGTACTTC
NA TRBD2 TRBJ2-1 TRBV20-1 CSAIIAGISSYNEQFF TGCAGTGCCATCATAGCGGGGATAAGCTCCTACAATGAGCAGTTCTTC
NA NA TRBJ2-1 TRBV6-1 CASSPPQAGSYNEQFF TGTGCCAGCAGCCCTCCCCAAGCGGGCTCCTACAATGAGCAGTTCTTC
few NA TRBJ1-3 TRBV28 CASSLKGPRTGNTIYF TGTGCCAGCAGCCTCAAAGGGCCGCGGACTGGAAACACCATATATTTT
NA TRBD1 TRBJ2-7 TRBV28 CASNSGGSSYEQYF TGTGCCAGCAACTCAGGGGGATCCTCCTACGAGCAGTACTTC
NA NA TRBJ2-3 TRBV12-3/TRBV12-4 CASSLDRDTQYF TGTGCCAGCAGTTTAGATAGAGATACGCAGTATTTT
few NA TRBJ2-2 TRBV19 CASRGVRGGPSGELFF TGTGCCAGTAGGGGGGTGAGGGGAGGCCCTTCCGGGGAGCTGTTTTTT
NA TRBD2 TRBJ2-3 TRBV7-3 CASSSRAGGGTDTQYF TGTGCCAGCAGCTCCCGTGCCGGGGGGGGCACAGATACGCAGTATTTT
few TRBD1 TRBJ2-1 TRBV25-1 CASRGQIEQFF TGTGCCAGCAGGGGACAGATTGAGCAGTTCTTC
NA TRBD1 TRBJ2-5 TRBV6-5 CASSYPGQLKETQYF TGTGCCAGCAGTTACCCGGGACAGCTTAAAGAGACCCAGTACTTC
medium-sized NA TRBJ1-2 TRBV20-1 CSARQGYGYTF TGCAGTGCTAGACAGGGCTATGGCTACACCTTC
NA NA TRBJ1-5 TRBV19 CASSMAGRLVQPQHF TGTGCCAGTAGTATGGCAGGGAGGTTGGTACAGCCCCAGCATTTT
NA TRBD1 TRBJ2-5 TRBV18 CASSRGQGGSLETQYF TGTGCCAGCTCTCGAGGACAGGGGGGTTCATTGGAGACCCAGTACTTC
medium-sized TRBD1 TRBJ1-2 TRBV7-2 CASSLTGDGYTF TGTGCCAGCAGCCTGACAGGGGATGGCTACACCTTC
NA NA TRBJ2-1 TRBV20-1 CSAGTSYNEQFF TGCAGTGCCGGGACTTCCTACAATGAGCAGTTCTTC
few TRBD2 TRBJ2-1 TRBV19 CASSMLAGGPGEQFF TGTGCCAGTAGTATGCTAGCGGGGGGGCCAGGTGAGCAGTTCTTC
NA NA TRBJ1-5 TRBV21-1 CASTKRQGMSNQPQHF TGTGCCAGCACCAAAAGGCAGGGGATGAGCAATCAGCCCCAGCATTTT
few TRBD1 TRBJ1-2 TRBV2 CASSEEQGGPYGYTF TGTGCCAGCAGTGAAGAACAGGGGGGCCCCTATGGCTACACCTTC
medium-sized NA TRBJ2-4 TRBV20-1 CSARAVAKNIQYF TGCAGTGCTAGAGCGGTAGCCAAAAACATTCAGTACTTC
NA TRBD1 TRBJ1-2 TRBV5-6 CASSPVGGLDYGYTF TGTGCCAGCAGCCCGGTAGGGGGCCTGGACTATGGCTACACCTTC
NA NA TRBJ1-1 TRBV5-1 CASSLFQGMNTEAFF TGCGCCAGCAGCTTGTTTCAGGGAATGAACACTGAAGCTTTCTTT
few TRBD1 TRBJ2-7 TRBV19 CASSAGRGLIVSSYEQYF TGTGCCAGTAGCGCCGGCAGGGGGCTGATCGTCAGCTCCTACGAGCAGTACTTC
NA NA TRBJ1-2 TRBV24-1 CATSDLDRNYGYTF TGTGCCACCAGTGATTTAGACAGGAACTATGGCTACACCTTC
few NA TRBJ2-3 TRBV7-2 CASSYNGGSTDTQYF TGTGCCAGCAGCTACAATGGGGGAAGCACAGATACGCAGTATTTT
NA NA TRBJ2-5 TRBV11-1 CASSLRGVQETQYF TGTGCCAGCAGCTTAAGGGGAGTTCAAGAGACCCAGTACTTC
NA TRBD1 TRBJ1-1 TRBV7-6 CASSLSYRGHGTEAFF TGTGCCAGCAGCTTATCCTACAGGGGGCACGGCACTGAAGCTTTCTTT
NA NA TRBJ1-4 TRBV7-9 CASRPIPGDNEKLFF TGTGCCAGCAGACCCATCCCCGGAGATAATGAAAAACTGTTTTTT
once TRBD1 TRBJ2-3 TRBV5-5 CASSPGTGTDTQYF TGTGCCAGCAGCCCTGGGACAGGTACAGATACGCAGTATTTT
NA TRBD1 TRBJ1-1 TRBV5-1 CASREVSGGWGEAFF TGCGCCAGCAGAGAGGTGTCAGGGGGGTGGGGTGAAGCTTTCTTT
few TRBD2 TRBJ2-3 TRBV7-7 CASSLAGGTDTQYF TGTGCCAGCAGCCTTGCGGGGGGGACAGATACGCAGTATTTT
NA NA TRBJ1-2 TRBV7-2 CASSAYREGGYGYTF TGTGCCAGCAGCGCCTACAGGGAGGGGGGCTATGGCTACACCTTC
NA NA TRBJ2-3 TRBV7-2 CASTPPSSGTRNFTQYF TGTGCCAGCACCCCCCCCTCGTCCGGGACCCGCAATTTTACGCAGTATTTT
NA TRBD1 TRBJ2-3 TRBV5-1 CASSSQGAADTQYF TGCGCCAGCAGCTCGCAGGGGGCCGCAGATACGCAGTATTTT
NA TRBD1 TRBJ2-5 TRBV6-2/TRBV6-3 CASSYLRQGETQYF TGTGCCAGCAGTTACTTGCGACAGGGAGAGACCCAGTACTTC
NA NA TRBJ1-2 TRBV5-6 CASRQRAGHYGYTF TGTGCCAGCAGACAGAGGGCGGGACACTATGGCTACACCTTC
NA TRBD1 TRBJ2-5 TRBV20-1 CSARDRQGKETQYF TGCAGTGCTAGAGATCGACAGGGGAAAGAGACCCAGTACTTC
NA NA TRBJ2-3 TRBV10-3 CATTGTATDTQYF TGTGCCACCACCGGGACCGCCACAGATACGCAGTATTTT
few TRBD1 TRBJ1-2 TRBV7-2 CASSGGTGGAYGYTF TGTGCCAGCAGCGGGGGGACAGGTGGGGCCTATGGCTACACCTTC
NA NA TRBJ2-7 TRBV2 CASSDYSSYEQYF TGTGCCAGCAGTGATTACAGCTCCTACGAGCAGTACTTC
few NA TRBJ1-3 TRBV20-1 CSAKTLGAGNTIYF TGCAGTGCTAAAACTTTGGGGGCTGGAAACACCATATATTTT
medium-sized TRBD1 TRBJ1-5 TRBV6-1 CASSGGTVPQPQHF TGTGCCAGCAGTGGCGGGACAGTCCCTCAGCCCCAGCATTTT
NA NA TRBJ2-4 TRBV6-9 CASCCKNIQYF TGTGCCAGCTGTTGCAAAAACATTCAGTACTTC
few NA TRBJ1-2 TRBV6-1 CASTKFGQFLGYTF TGTGCCAGCACCAAATTCGGACAGTTCCTAGGCTACACCTTC
NA TRBD2 TRBJ2-3 TRBV5-4 CASSLMRGSGGGTDTQYF TGTGCCAGCAGCTTGATGAGGGGTAGCGGGGGGGGCACAGATACGCAGTATTTT